The clone carrying this T cell receptor beta chain was found once. V lost 6 bases to trimming and J lost 8 bases; unmatched junction nucleotides: 6. The CDR3 totals 13 residues. Germline V lookup: CDR1 LNHNV, CDR2 YYDKDF (reference sequence). The data were taken from a study of T cells in localized non-small cell lung cancer. Sequenced by immunoSEQ multiplex PCR; TCRdb stores in-frame clones only, minus some. The table includes some 16,000 clones, more than 75% detected once. The chain links TRBV15 to TRBJ1-2, with 10 bases identical to TRBD1. The source material was peripheral blood, sampled before any cancer treatment. The TCR comes from a male donor older than 55 with stage I lung adenocarcinoma. DNA of the CDR3: TGTGCCACCAGGGGACAGGGGAAGGCGGGCTACACCTTC. Translated, it gives CATRGQGKAGYTF.